This record looks at one T cell receptor beta chain sequence and its context. Its antigen is currently unknown. Despite likely unrecorded immune exposures, the donors were nominally healthy at the time of sampling. These data originate in a study of cytomegalovirus exposure and HLA in healthy donors. The study's findings and limits: Confirmation was obtained in vitro that a few CMV-associated chains are specific for CMV antigens.

60 Vbeta and 13 Jbeta primers were used in PCR. TCRdb's table, derived via immunoSEQ multiplex PCR, lists solely in-frame clones and lacks some. The sample comprises 140,000 to 150,000 clones, 80% to 85% of which are singletons, and less than 3.5% rests with the top ten. The CDR3 length is 13 residues. The germline V and J ends were trimmed by 10 bases and 3 bases, with 14 bases remaining between them. The germline gives CDR1 SGHNT, CDR2 YYREEE (reference sequence). The source of this sequence is a woman aged 25-40 years in good health and CMV-seronegative. The specimen sequenced was PBMCs. The chain carries TRBV5-4 and TRBJ2-1; maybe TRBD2 (5 bases). The CDR3 DNA follows: TGTGCCGTCAGTGGACTGATCTACAATGAGCAGTTCTTC. Its protein is CAVSGLIYNEQFF.